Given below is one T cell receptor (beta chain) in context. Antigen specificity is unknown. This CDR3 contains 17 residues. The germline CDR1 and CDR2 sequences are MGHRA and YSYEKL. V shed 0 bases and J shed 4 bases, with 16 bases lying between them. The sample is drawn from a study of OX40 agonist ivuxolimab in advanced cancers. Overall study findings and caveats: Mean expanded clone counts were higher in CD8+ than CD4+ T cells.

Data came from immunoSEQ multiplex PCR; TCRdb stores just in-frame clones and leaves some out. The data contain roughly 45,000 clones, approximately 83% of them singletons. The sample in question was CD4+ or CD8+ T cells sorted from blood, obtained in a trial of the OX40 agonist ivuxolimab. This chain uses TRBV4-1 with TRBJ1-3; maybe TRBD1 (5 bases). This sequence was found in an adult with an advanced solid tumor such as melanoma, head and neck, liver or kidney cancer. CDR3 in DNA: TGCGCCAGCAGCCAAGAGGCCCCTGGGACTCTCGGAAACACCATATATTTT. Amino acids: CASSQEAPGTLGNTIYF.